Shown below are 27 T cell receptor beta chains from a single sample sequenced in a study of T cell changes during pregnancy in multiple sclerosis. The data were produced by immunoSEQ multiplex PCR, yet TCRdb's version contains in-frame clones alone and is incomplete. This table holds some 49,000 clones, under 95% found once. Sequencing was performed on CD8+ T cells from peripheral blood mononuclear cells, taken in the second trimester of pregnancy. The receptors here all came from a female donor with multiple sclerosis, enrolled in a pregnancy study.

In this sample, this clone turned up once. The rearrangement joins TRBV27 to TRBJ1-5, with a tentative D call TRBD1 (6 bases). Deletions cut 5 bases from V and 2 bases from J, with 10 bases between. Germline V CDR1 and CDR2: MNHEY, SMNVEV (reference sequence). This CDR3 is 14 amino acids long. For the CDR3, the DNA is TGTGCCAGCAGTGGTGGGGGCGGCAATCAGCCCCAGCATTTT. The encoded protein is CASSGGGGNQPQHF.

The gene calls are TRBV6-1 and TRBJ1-6, with D uncertain. The CDR3 loop spans 15 amino acids. CDR1 MNHNS and CDR2 SASEGT come from the germline V gene. V shed 8 bases and J shed 0 bases, with 11 bases lying between them. CDR3 amino acids: CASGKTSSYNSPLHF. In DNA, the CDR3 is TGTGCCAGCGGTAAGACTAGCTCCTATAATTCACCCCTCCACTTT.

The chain uses TRBV9 and TRBJ1-3; possibly TRBD1 for D (5 bases). Deletions cut 4 bases from V and 0 bases from J, with 20 bases between. The CDR3 has 18 amino acids. Germline assignment: CDR1 SGDLS and CDR2 YYNGEE. CDR3: CASSSPLDPGRSGNTIYF. CDR3 bases: TGTGCCAGCAGCAGCCCCCTCGATCCAGGGCGCTCTGGAAACACCATATATTTT. The variable domain in full, with the rest retrieved from reference TRBV9 and TRBJ1-3, is DSGVTQTPKHLITATGQRVTLRCSPRSGDLSVYWYQQSLDQGLQFLIQYYNGEERAKGNILERFSAQQFPDLHSELNLSSLELGDSALYFCASSSPLDPGRSGNTIYFGEGSWLTVV.

The chain links TRBV6-6 to TRBJ2-5, with 8 bases lining up with TRBD2. Trimming removed 8 bases from V and 2 bases from J; junction bases left unmatched: 7. Germline V CDR1 and CDR2: MNHNY, SVGAGI (reference sequence). The CDR3 sequence is 14 residues long. The CDR3 here is CASHDGGGQETQYF. The CDR3 nucleotides read TGTGCCAGCCACGACGGCGGGGGGCAAGAGACCCAGTACTTC.

This clone showed up just once. The chain links TRBV9 to TRBJ2-7; 12 bases map to TRBD1. The junction had 6 bases not matched to a gene; V was cut back by 3 bases and J by 5 bases. The CDR3 loop spans 15 amino acids. Germline values: CDR1 SGDLS, CDR2 YYNGEE. The CDR3 loop is CASSAAGQGANEQYF. The CDR3 bases are TGTGCCAGCAGCGCCGCGGGACAGGGGGCCAACGAGCAGTACTTC.

The CDR3 loop is CASSVGGAETDTQYF. The CDR3 nucleotides read TGTGCCAGCAGCGTCGGGGGGGCCGAGACAGATACGCAGTATTTT. The chain couples TRBV9 to TRBJ2-3, with TRBD2 matching 8 bases. Germline V gives CDR1 SGDLS, CDR2 YYNGEE. Trimming removed 2 bases from V and 3 bases from J; junction bases left unmatched: 5. The CDR3 extends over 15 amino acids.

This CDR3 is CASSESGGDTEAFF. For the CDR3, the DNA is TGTGCCAGCAGTGAAAGCGGGGGCGACACTGAAGCTTTCTTT. The J gene is TRBJ1-1, the V gene TRBV6-1, with D possibly TRBD1 on 6 matching bases. Germline V CDR1 and CDR2: MNHNS, SASEGT. The CDR3 is 14 amino acids. The V and J ends lost 2 bases and 3 bases respectively, with 10 bases between them.

The chain couples TRBV7-6 to TRBJ2-7; 8 nucleotides line up with TRBD2. The V segment lost 10 bases and the J segment 5 bases; nucleotides outside the gene matches: 4. The CDR3 consists of 11 residues. Per germline, CDR1 SGHVS and CDR2 FNYEAQ. CDR3 nucleotide sequence: TGTGCCACTAATAGCGGGAACGAGCAGTACTTC. Translation: CATNSGNEQYF.

The V gene is TRBV30, the J gene TRBJ1-2; a weak D match, TRBD1 (5 bases). The V gene's germline CDR1 is GTSNPN and CDR2 SVGIG (reference sequence). The ends were cut back, 1 base at V and 4 bases at J, with 19 bases in the middle. The CDR3 runs 16 residues. CDR3 region: CAWSGAGNHSLYGYTF. CDR3 sequence (DNA): TGTGCCTGGAGTGGCGCAGGGAACCACTCTCTCTATGGCTACACCTTC.

This rearrangement joins TRBV9 to TRBJ2-3, with TRBD2 matching 9 bases. The CDR3 loop spans 18 amino acids. Germline assignment: CDR1 SGDLS and CDR2 YYNGEE. The V gene end was trimmed by 4 bases and the J gene end by 2 bases; junction bases not matched to a gene: 14. In nucleotides, the CDR3 is TGTGCCAGCAGCCCCCTCAGCGGGGGGTCTCCCATCACAGATACGCAGTATTTT. Translation gives CASSPLSGGSPITDTQYF. Combining the CDR3 with reference TRBV9 and TRBJ2-3 gives the whole variable domain DSGVTQTPKHLITATGQRVTLRCSPRSGDLSVYWYQQSLDQGLQFLIQYYNGEERAKGNILERFSAQQFPDLHSELNLSSLELGDSALYFCASSPLSGGSPITDTQYFGPGTRLTVL.

J is TRBJ2-1 and V is TRBV18; D is uncertain. Germline V gene sequence: CDR1 KGHSH, CDR2 LQKENI. Trimming left V 5 bases short and J 8 bases short, with 13 bases between. The CDR3 totals 13 residues. This CDR3 reads CASSSGFGDEQFF. The CDR3 DNA is TGTGCCAGCTCATCCGGTTTCGGAGATGAGCAGTTCTTC.

The rearrangement links TRBV7-6 to TRBJ1-5; 11 bases agree with TRBD1. V lost 5 bases to trimming and J lost 4 bases; unmatched junction nucleotides: 4. The CDR3 has 15 amino acids. Germline lookup yields CDR1 SGHVS and CDR2 FNYEAQ. The chain's CDR3 is CASSQGQGGNQPQHF. The DNA for the CDR3 is TGTGCCAGCAGCCAGGGACAGGGGGGAAATCAGCCCCAGCATTTT.

The rearrangement uses TRBV5-1 and TRBJ1-2, with 9 bases matching TRBD1. The CDR3 is 12 residues long. Trimming at V came to 7 bases and at J to 7 bases, leaving 5 bases not matched to a gene. CDR1 and CDR2 (germline): SGHRS, YFSETQ. The CDR3 is CASSQGAGGYTF. The DNA for the CDR3 is TGCGCCAGCTCACAGGGGGCGGGTGGCTACACCTTC.

This clone has more than one count but fewer than ten. V gene TRBV6-1 combines with J gene TRBJ1-6, with TRBD1 matching over 11 bases. Looked up from germline, CDR1 is MNHNS and CDR2 is SASEGT. The CDR3 has 15 residues. J gave up 12 bases and V 5 bases, and 9 bases lay outside the gene matches. The CDR3 sequence is CASSSPGTGGVPLHF. Written as DNA, the CDR3 is TGTGCCAGCAGTTCACCCGGGACAGGGGGTGTACCCCTCCACTTT.

About this clone: Mismatch with germline at one junction end may stem from a read error. The V and J genes are TRBV6-1 and TRBJ1-1, with 10 bases that match TRBD1. Germline V gives CDR1 MNHNS, CDR2 SASEGT. The CDR3 has 16 residues. The chain's CDR3 is CAISEWDRGEDTEAFF. Written as DNA, the CDR3 is TGTGCCATCAGTGAGTGGGACAGGGGCGAGGACACTGAAGCTTTCTTT.

The CDR3 sequence: CASSPAEAKNIQYF. CDR3 in DNA: TGTGCCAGCAGCCCCGCGGAAGCCAAAAACATTCAGTACTTC. This chain connects TRBV2 to TRBJ2-4; D is ambiguous. Between the trimmed V and J ends, which lost 6 bases and 0 bases, there was a span of 9 bases. CDR3 length: 14 residues. Germline assignment: CDR1 SNHLY and CDR2 FYNNEI.

The gene calls are TRBV10-2 and TRBJ1-6; D gene ambiguous. The CDR3 is 15 amino acids. CDR1 and CDR2 from the germline V gene are WSHSY and SAAADI. With 2 bases removed from V and 3 bases from J, the gap between germline ends came to 8 bases. CDR3 in DNA: TGCGCCAGCAGTGAGGGCGGCAACTATAATTCACCCCTCCACTTT. Translating gives CASSEGGNYNSPLHF.

The chain recombines TRBV21-1 with TRBJ2-2; the D call in the table, TRBD2, was not verified against the DNA. TRBV21-1 is annotated as a pseudogene. The CDR3 has 19 amino acids. CDR3 in DNA: TGTGCCAGCAGCAAGATTACTAGCGGGGAACCGTCGAACACCGGGGAGCTGTTTTTT. Residues: CASSKITSGEPSNTGELFF.

V is TRBV4-3 and J is TRBJ2-6, with a weak D call TRBD1 (6 bases). Germline loops: CDR1 LGHNA, CDR2 YSLEER. Trimming removed 0 bases from V and 0 bases from J, with 6 bases in between. This CDR3 comprises 16 residues. The CDR3 sequence: CASSQETGSGANVLTF. The DNA for the CDR3 is TGCGCCAGCAGCCAAGAGACAGGCTCTGGGGCCAACGTCCTGACTTTC.

The V and J genes are TRBV27 and TRBJ2-7, with 7 bases lining up with TRBD1. Germline values: CDR1 MNHEY, CDR2 SMNVEV (reference sequence). Trimming removed 2 bases from V and 3 bases from J; junction bases left unmatched: 1. There are 13 residues in the CDR3. The CDR3 loop is CASSLTGVYEQYF. In DNA form, the CDR3 reads TGTGCCAGCAGTTTAACAGGGGTCTACGAGCAGTACTTC.

The CDR3 loop reads CSVHKTGSYGYTF. The CDR3 coding sequence is TGCAGCGTCCACAAGACAGGCAGCTATGGCTACACCTTC. The J gene is TRBJ1-2, the V gene TRBV29-1, with D tentatively TRBD1 (6 bases). Trimming left V 6 bases short and J 4 bases short, with 15 bases between. In germline, CDR1 is SQVTM, CDR2 ANQGSEA. The CDR3 consists of 13 residues.

V is TRBV6-1 and J is TRBJ1-2; D not certain. This CDR3 spans 15 amino acids. Germline CDR1 MNHNS, CDR2 SASEGT. Trimming took 1 base from V and 0 from J, leaving 9 bases between them. The CDR3 DNA reads TGTGCCAGCAGTGAAGAGTGGCAAACTAACTATGGCTACACCTTC. Translating it yields CASSEEWQTNYGYTF.

The V call is TRBV5-4, the J call TRBJ1-2; perhaps TRBD1 as D (6 bases). The germline gives CDR1 SGHNT, CDR2 YYREEE (reference sequence). CDR3 size: 16 residues. The germline V and J ends were trimmed by 3 bases and 0 bases, with 15 bases remaining between them. The CDR3 loop reads CASSSPEDSSNYGYTF. CDR3 nucleotide sequence: TGTGCCAGCAGCTCCCCCGAGGACAGCTCTAACTATGGCTACACCTTC.

In its sample, this clone was seen once. The genes are TRBV9 and TRBJ1-1; D possibly corresponds to TRBD1 (5 bases). The V gene's germline CDR1 is SGDLS and CDR2 YYNGEE. V was shortened by 1 base and J by 0 bases, with 13 bases between the two germline ends. This CDR3 region has 16 residues. The DNA of the CDR3 is TGTGCCAGCAGCGTATGGGGGGAAAGTATGAACACTGAAGCTTTCTTT. Translated: CASSVWGESMNTEAFF.

This sequence joins TRBV10-3 and TRBJ2-1, with 15 bases that match TRBD2. J lost 5 bases, V lost 9 bases, and 5 bases had no gene match. The germline V gene has CDR1 ENHRY and CDR2 SYGVKD. This CDR3 comprises 15 residues. The CDR3 reads CAIGTSGGTHNEQFF. The DNA for the CDR3 is TGTGCCATTGGGACTAGCGGGGGGACTCACAATGAGCAGTTCTTC.

This clone was picked up one time. This rearrangement joins TRBV5-6 to TRBJ2-5; 9 nucleotides agree with TRBD1. The germline gives CDR1 SGHDT, CDR2 YYEEEE. The J segment lost 5 bases and the V segment lost 0 bases, leaving 11 bases of the junction unmatched. The CDR3 consists of 17 residues. The CDR3 region is CASSLGTGTGRKETQYF. For the CDR3, the DNA is TGTGCCAGCAGCTTGGGAACCGGGACAGGGAGGAAGGAGACCCAGTACTTC.

V gene TRBV27 combines with J gene TRBJ2-7; 7 bases line up with TRBD2. The germline V gene has CDR1 MNHEY and CDR2 SMNVEV (reference sequence). Trimming at V came to 6 bases and at J to 5 bases, leaving 10 bases not matched to a gene. CDR3 length: 14 amino acids. CDR3 bases: TGTGCCAGCAGCCCAGCGGGGATAGTCCACGAGCAGTACTTC. It codes for CASSPAGIVHEQYF.